The present TCR beta chain was sequenced within a study of blood T cell repertoires in COVID-19. Whole-study context: The study drew acute and convalescent COVID-19 samples from the United States, Italy and Spain. In each case, the material was cDNA or gDNA derived from T cells, B-cell-depleted T cells, or PBMCs.

As processed by the authors: It was from reference gene primer amplification that nucleated cell counts were estimated. Sequenced by immunoSEQ multiplex PCR; TCRdb stores in-frame clones only, minus some. V and J calls and clone size are given by that table; D and trimming were obtained from the DNA. The sample includes about 230,000 clones, more than 65% of them seen just once. Germline V gives CDR1 LNHDA, CDR2 SQIVND (reference sequence). The CDR3 loop spans 15 amino acids. V shed 3 bases, J shed 4 bases, and the junction held 7 bases outside the gene matches. The chain uses TRBV19 and TRBJ2-7; 9 bases align to TRBD2. Sequencing was performed on peripheral blood. The source is a man aged 40-55 years who had recovered from COVID-19. The CDR3 region has the DNA TGTGCCAGTAGTATTGGCGCGGGAGGGCCTTACGAGCAGTACTTC. Protein sequence: CASSIGAGGPYEQYF.